These 22 T cell receptor beta chains share one sample of origin, sequenced in a study of cytomegalovirus exposure and HLA in healthy donors. PCR involved 60 Vbeta and 13 Jbeta primers. Sequencing used immunoSEQ multiplex PCR; TCRdb keeps in-frame clones, though not all of them. The repertoire has 120,000 or so clones, about 72% of them found once; the top ten carry roughly 15%. The sample taken for sequencing was PBMCs. These receptor sequences come from a man between 50 and 59 years old in good health and CMV-seropositive.

In its sample, this clone was seen a few times. This chain connects TRBV10-3 to TRBJ1-2; 9 bases match TRBD1. The CDR3 loop spans 13 amino acids. Germline CDR1 ENHRY, CDR2 SYGVKD. J gave up 1 base and V 10 bases, and 4 bases lay outside the gene matches. CDR3 nucleotides: TGTGCCACCCGGGACAGGGATAACTATGGCTACACCTTC. It specifies CATRDRDNYGYTF.

This clone was seen a single time. V usage is TRBV6-1 and J usage is TRBJ2-7, with D tentatively TRBD2 (6 bases). The CDR3 runs 16 residues. Germline V lookup: CDR1 MNHNS, CDR2 SASEGT. Trimming stripped 4 bases from V and 2 bases from J, with 18 bases between. The CDR3 loop is CASSVLPGRGPYEQYF. In DNA, the CDR3 is TGTGCCAGCAGTGTCCTCCCTGGGCGGGGACCCTACGAGCAGTACTTC.

The gene calls are TRBV19 and TRBJ1-2; D gene unclear. Germline loops: CDR1 LNHDA, CDR2 SQIVND (reference sequence). Trimming removed 5 bases from V and 4 bases from J, with 14 bases in between. The length of the CDR3 is 14 residues. Here the CDR3 reads CASSYNTGGYGYTF. In DNA, the CDR3 is TGTGCCAGTAGTTACAACACGGGAGGCTATGGCTACACCTTC.

V and J are TRBV19 and TRBJ2-3; 12 bases line up with TRBD2. Germline CDR1 LNHDA, CDR2 SQIVND (reference sequence). Losses at the gene ends were 6 bases for V and 5 bases for J; bases not matched to a gene: 18. The CDR3 runs to 19 residues. CDR3 loop: CASSPRLAGGLREKDTQYF. CDR3 in DNA: TGTGCCAGTAGCCCCCGGCTAGCGGGGGGGCTTCGGGAAAAAGATACGCAGTATTTT.

The rearrangement links TRBV6-5 to TRBJ1-2; TRBD1 aligns across 9 bases. This CDR3 has 16 amino acids. The germline V gene has CDR1 MNHEY and CDR2 SVGAGI. Unmatched junction bases numbered 10, after V lost 2 bases and J lost 6 bases. The CDR3 here is CASSYRYRDREDGYTF. CDR3 DNA sequence: TGTGCCAGCAGTTACCGATACCGGGACAGGGAGGATGGCTACACCTTC.

V usage is TRBV15 and J usage is TRBJ2-2; 7 bases agree with TRBD2. The germline CDR1 and CDR2 sequences are LNHNV and YYDKDF (reference sequence). V shed 2 bases and J 1 base; nucleotides not matched to a gene: 7. This CDR3 spans 17 amino acids. The CDR3 spells CATSRIPIAGNTGELFF. In DNA form, the CDR3 reads TGTGCCACCAGCAGAATACCTATAGCGGGGAACACCGGGGAGCTGTTTTTT.

The chain is built from TRBV5-1 and TRBJ1-4; the D is unclear. Germline V lookup: CDR1 SGHRS, CDR2 YFSETQ. V shed 4 bases and J shed 0 bases, with 16 bases lying between them. The CDR3 sequence is 17 residues long. As DNA, the CDR3 is TGCGCCAGCAGCCAGGTCCCTGTGTATGCAACTAATGAAAAACTGTTTTTT. Translating it yields CASSQVPVYATNEKLFF.

The chain uses TRBV4-1 and TRBJ1-2, with 7 bases lining up with TRBD1. The V gene's germline CDR1 is MGHRA and CDR2 YSYEKL. The junction had 8 bases not matched to a gene; V was cut back by 0 bases and J by 7 bases. The CDR3 loop spans 15 amino acids. CDR3 residues: CASSQDGGGPSGYTF. For the CDR3, the DNA is TGCGCCAGCAGCCAAGACGGAGGGGGCCCCTCTGGCTACACCTTC.

This clone was seen a handful of times. The V gene is TRBV19, the J gene TRBJ2-3; the match to TRBD2 covers 10 bases. This CDR3 spans 19 amino acids. The ends lost 4 bases at V and 3 bases at J; junction bases unmatched: 16. Germline loops: CDR1 LNHDA, CDR2 SQIVND (reference sequence). This CDR3 reads CASSRYSPVASGGTDTQYF. In DNA form, the CDR3 reads TGTGCCAGTAGTAGATACTCTCCGGTGGCTAGCGGGGGTACAGATACGCAGTATTTT. The full variable domain, rest sourced from reference TRBV19 and TRBJ2-3, is DGGITQSPKYLFRKEGQNVTLSCEQNLNHDAMYWYRQDPGQGLRLIYYSQIVNDFQKGDIAEGYSVSREKKESFPLTVTSAQKNPTAFYLCASSRYSPVASGGTDTQYFGPGTRLTVL.

This chain joins TRBV7-9 and TRBJ2-7; 11 nucleotides align to TRBD1. There are 16 residues in the CDR3. The germline CDR1 and CDR2 sequences are SEHNR and FQNEAQ (reference sequence). The J segment lost 0 bases and the V segment lost 1 base, leaving 2 bases of the junction unmatched. The CDR3 reads CASSLVGQGVSYEQYF. The CDR3 nucleotides read TGTGCCAGCAGCTTAGTGGGACAGGGGGTCTCCTACGAGCAGTACTTC.

The J gene is TRBJ2-6, the V gene TRBV27; D unclear. Per germline, CDR1 MNHEY and CDR2 SMNVEV (reference sequence). V lost 7 bases to trimming and J lost 0 bases, with 4 bases between them. The CDR3 consists of 13 residues. The CDR3 DNA sequence: TGTGCCAGCACCCACTCTGGGGCCAACGTCCTGACTTTC. It specifies CASTHSGANVLTF.

The chain uses TRBV5-1 and TRBJ1-2; the match to TRBD1 covers 8 bases. From germline, CDR1 is SGHRS and CDR2 YFSETQ. This CDR3 spans 13 amino acids. The junction had 3 bases not matched to a gene; V was cut back by 0 bases and J by 8 bases. The CDR3 is CASSLGDRSGYTF. Here the CDR3 DNA reads TGCGCCAGCAGCTTGGGGGACAGGTCCGGCTACACCTTC.

The chain links TRBV7-2 to TRBJ1-5, with 7 bases aligning to TRBD1. V lost 4 bases, J lost 4 bases, and 4 bases stayed unmatched. CDR1 and CDR2 from the germline V gene are SGHTA and FQGNSA. CDR3 length: 14 residues. The DNA of the CDR3 is TGTGCCAGCAGCTACCAGGGGGGAAATCAGCCCCAGCATTTT. Its translation is CASSYQGGNQPQHF.

The V and J genes are TRBV18 and TRBJ2-3; D is possibly TRBD2 (6 bases). Germline V lookup: CDR1 KGHSH, CDR2 LQKENI. The V end lost 4 bases, the J end lost 0 bases, and 8 bases lay between the germline ends. This CDR3 has 14 residues. The CDR3 protein is CASSHGTSTDTQYF. CDR3 DNA sequence: TGTGCCAGCTCACATGGGACTAGCACAGATACGCAGTATTTT.

The genes are TRBV11-2 and TRBJ1-6; D not resolved. The CDR3 contains 12 residues. CDR1 is SGHAT, CDR2 FQNNGV, per germline. Trimming left V 2 bases short and J 9 bases short, with 5 bases between. In DNA form, the CDR3 reads TGTGCCAGCAGCTTATCGAGTTCACCCCTCCACTTT. Amino acids: CASSLSSSPLHF.

V and J are TRBV19 and TRBJ1-5; 9 bases are shared with TRBD1. The CDR3 contains 15 residues. Germline CDR1 reads LNHDA; CDR2 reads SQIVND (reference sequence). V lost 10 bases to trimming and J lost 4 bases; unmatched junction nucleotides: 11. The CDR3 DNA follows: TGTGCCACCGTAGGAACAGGGGGCTTGAATCAGCCCCAGCATTTT. Its protein is CATVGTGGLNQPQHF.

J is TRBJ1-4 and V is TRBV28; 9 nucleotides line up with TRBD1. The J segment lost 6 bases and the V segment lost 7 bases, leaving 6 bases of the junction unmatched. Looked up from germline, CDR1 is MDHEN and CDR2 is SYDVKM. This CDR3 is 14 amino acids long. CDR3: CASIPGQGYEKLFF. The CDR3 nucleotides are TGTGCCAGCATCCCGGGACAGGGTTATGAAAAACTGTTTTTT. Full variable domain (rest looked up from reference TRBV28 and TRBJ1-4): DVKVTQSSRYLVKRTGEKVFLECVQDMDHENMFWYRQDPGLGLRLIYFSYDVKMKEKGDIPEGYSVSREKKERFSLILESASTNQTSMYLCASIPGQGYEKLFFGSGTQLSVL.

This clone was counted only a few times. This chain joins TRBV9 and TRBJ1-3; 9 bases agree with TRBD1. The CDR3 has 17 amino acids. Germline lookup yields CDR1 SGDLS and CDR2 YYNGEE. Trimming at V came to 2 bases and at J to 4 bases, leaving 10 bases not matched to a gene. The CDR3 sequence is CASSVEGQGRPGNTIYF. The DNA of the CDR3 is TGTGCCAGCAGCGTGGAGGGACAGGGCCGACCCGGAAACACCATATATTTT. The whole variable domain, filled in from reference TRBV9 and TRBJ1-3, reads DSGVTQTPKHLITATGQRVTLRCSPRSGDLSVYWYQQSLDQGLQFLIQYYNGEERAKGNILERFSAQQFPDLHSELNLSSLELGDSALYFCASSVEGQGRPGNTIYFGEGSWLTVV.

V usage is TRBV7-6 and J usage is TRBJ2-7; D is unresolved. Looked up from germline, CDR1 is SGHVS and CDR2 is FNYEAQ. The CDR3 is made up of 15 amino acids. V was cut by 5 bases and J by 2 bases, with 16 bases left in between. CDR3 sequence (DNA): TGTGCCAGCAGCCAGTTGTATCGAACCCCCTACGAGCAGTACTTC. Translating it yields CASSQLYRTPYEQYF.

The chain employs TRBV7-9 and TRBJ2-2; D possibly corresponds to TRBD1 (6 bases). Deletions cut 5 bases from V and 2 bases from J, with 9 bases between. This CDR3 region has 14 residues. The germline CDR1 and CDR2 sequences are SEHNR and FQNEAQ (reference sequence). In DNA, the CDR3 is TGTGCCAGCAGCCCCGGGACAAACACCGGGGAGCTGTTTTTT. It specifies CASSPGTNTGELFF. Filled out from reference TRBV7-9 and TRBJ2-2, the complete variable domain reads DTGVSQNPRHKITKRGQNVTFRCDPISEHNRLYWYRQTLGQGPEFLTYFQNEAQLEKSRLLSDRFSAERPKGSFSTLEIQRTEQGDSAMYLCASSPGTNTGELFFGEGSRLTVL.

The V and J genes are TRBV15 and TRBJ2-7; 10 bases align to TRBD2. V gave up 1 base and J gave up 2 bases; unmatched junction bases: 2. Germline CDR1 reads LNHNV; CDR2 reads YYDKDF (reference sequence). This CDR3 has 15 residues. CDR3 amino acids: CATSRGTSGPYEQYF. CDR3 in DNA: TGTGCCACCAGCAGAGGGACTAGCGGTCCCTACGAGCAGTACTTC.

The chain combines TRBV21-1 with TRBJ1-5; the table names TRBD1, a call not compared with the DNA. TRBV21-1 is termed a pseudogene. The CDR3 totals 16 residues. CDR3 protein: CASSISGGLGNQPQHF. The CDR3 coding sequence is TGTGCCAGCAGCATATCAGGGGGACTGGGCAATCAGCCCCAGCATTTT.